This TCR beta chain was sequenced during a study of blood T cell repertoires in COVID-19 (dated by TCRdb to about 2020). About the investigation overall: Collaborator samples came from the United States, Italy and Spain and covered acute and convalescent phases of COVID-19. The prospective study material was composed of cDNA or gDNA derived from T cells, B-cell-depleted T cells, or PBMCs. Subjects who had been exposed to COVID-19, were actively infected with it, or had recovered from it provided the deeply sampled blood TCRbeta repertoires that made up the dataset. The repertoires were released in a freely available public database intended as a resource for research on the immune response to SARS-CoV-2. Samples were obtained from the ongoing ImmuneRACE study (first 160 participants) and from over 1,000 subjects provided by 6 global collaborators. A de-identified subject ID, COVID-19 status, age in years and sex were almost always included in the sample metadata. Where available, HLA class I and class II types were taken from metadata supplied by the sample provider and were not determined by assay-based typing.

TCRbeta CDR3 regions were amplified from genomic DNA by means of the immunoSEQ Assay, a bias-controlled multiplex PCR. The authors processed their data as follows. Nucleated cell counts per sample were estimated from amplification of reference gene primers within the assay. To quantify the absolute abundance of each unique TCRbeta CDR3 rearrangement, sequence reads were collapsed and filtered. For each sample, productive Simpson clonality was calculated as the square root of Simpson's diversity index across productive rearrangements. The table comes from immuneACCESS by way of TCRdb, which keeps in-frame sequences with V and J called. Part of the clones is missing from these tables; in studies checked, under half for an unresolved V gene and the rest for unknown reasons. The D gene and trimming were derived from the DNA, and the V and J assignments and clone size from that table. This sample comprises more than 300,000 clones, roughly 80% of them detected only once. The ten biggest clones cover around 5.1% of the sample.

General conclusions and limits of the study: The quantity of clinical and demographic metadata differed by source and by participant and was supplied without curation.

CDR1 and CDR2 are read off the germline V gene as MGHRA and YSYEKL. The CDR3 starts with the cysteine, ends with the phenylalanine, and has 14 residues. Only the CDR3 region is kept as DNA, spanning 42 bases read in frame from base 1. The germline ends are 10 bases apart after V is trimmed by 1 base and J by 4 bases. To note about this clone: Its binding antigen is unknown. No qualities accompany the bases; no much larger clone lies one base away.

Participants in the prospective study were enrolled through a virtual design, were aged about 18 to 89 years, and lived in roughly 25 United States geographic areas. Cohort assignment in the prospective study relied on participant-reported clinical history from a screening survey and a study questionnaire. Recovered participants in ImmuneRACE Cohort 3 were defined as having two consecutive negative NP/OP PCR tests, clearance from a healthcare professional, or resolution of symptoms. In the prospective study, mobile phlebotomists collected whole blood, serum and a nasopharyngeal or oropharyngeal swab from each participant. Additional blood draws and questionnaires over an approximately two-month period could optionally be provided by prospective study participants. Before DNA extraction, prospective study blood samples were shipped either frozen or at room temperature.

The TCR was taken from a woman between 45 and 65 years old who had recovered from COVID-19. Sequences were obtained from PBMCs or T cells enriched from blood (not recorded which). The V and J genes are TRBV4-1 and TRBJ1-1; confidence is insufficient to name the D gene. The CDR3 sequence is CASSQGAGITEAFF. Read as DNA, the sequence is TGCGCCAGCAGCCAAGGGGCGGGGATCACTGAAGCTTTCTTT.